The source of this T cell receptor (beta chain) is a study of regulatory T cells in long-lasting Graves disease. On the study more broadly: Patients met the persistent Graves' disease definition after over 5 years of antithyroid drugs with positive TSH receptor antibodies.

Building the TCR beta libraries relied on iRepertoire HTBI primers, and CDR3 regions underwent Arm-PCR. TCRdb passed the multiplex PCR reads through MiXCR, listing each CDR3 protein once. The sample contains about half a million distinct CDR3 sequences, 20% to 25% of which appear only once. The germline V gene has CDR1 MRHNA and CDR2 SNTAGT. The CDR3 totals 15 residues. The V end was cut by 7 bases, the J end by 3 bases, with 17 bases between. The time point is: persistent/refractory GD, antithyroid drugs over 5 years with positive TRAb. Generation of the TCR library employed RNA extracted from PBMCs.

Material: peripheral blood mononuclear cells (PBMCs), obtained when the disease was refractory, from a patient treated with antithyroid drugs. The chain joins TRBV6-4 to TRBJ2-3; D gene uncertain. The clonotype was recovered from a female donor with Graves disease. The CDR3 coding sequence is TGTGCCAGCAAGGATACTTACCTTCAAACAGATACGCAGTATTTT. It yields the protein CASKDTYLQTDTQYF.